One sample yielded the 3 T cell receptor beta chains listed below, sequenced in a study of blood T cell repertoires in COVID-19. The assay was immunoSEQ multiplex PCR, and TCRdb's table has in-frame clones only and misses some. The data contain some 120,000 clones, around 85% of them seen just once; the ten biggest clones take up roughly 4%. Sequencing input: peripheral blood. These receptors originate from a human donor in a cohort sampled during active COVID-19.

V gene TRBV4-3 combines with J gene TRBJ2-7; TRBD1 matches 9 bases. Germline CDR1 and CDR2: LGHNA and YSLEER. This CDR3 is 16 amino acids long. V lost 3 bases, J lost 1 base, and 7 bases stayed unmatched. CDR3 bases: TGCGCCAGCAGCCAGGTTTCCGGGACAGGGTCCTACGAGCAGTACTTC. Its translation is CASSQVSGTGSYEQYF.

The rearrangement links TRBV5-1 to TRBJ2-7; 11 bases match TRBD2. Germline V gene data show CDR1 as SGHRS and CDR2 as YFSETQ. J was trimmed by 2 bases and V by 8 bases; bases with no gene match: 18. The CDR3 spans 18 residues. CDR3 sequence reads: CARPFLGLAGGPTYEQYV. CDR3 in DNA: TGCGCCAGGCCATTTCTCGGGCTAGCGGGAGGCCCTACCTACGAGCAGTACGTC.

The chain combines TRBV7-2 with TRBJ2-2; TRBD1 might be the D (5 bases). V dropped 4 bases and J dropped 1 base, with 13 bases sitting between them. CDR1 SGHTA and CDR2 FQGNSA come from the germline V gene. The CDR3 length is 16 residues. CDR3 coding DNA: TGTGCCAGCAGCTCGAGCCCCCAGGGGAACACCGGGGAGCTGTTTTTT. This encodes CASSSSPQGNTGELFF.